A single sample is the source of the 29 T cell receptor beta chains below, sequenced in a study of shared clonotypes between healthy human individuals. Data came from immunoSEQ multiplex PCR; TCRdb stores just in-frame clones and leaves some out. The profile shows roughly 2.4 million clones, 90% to 96% of them singletons. The specimen was naive CD4+ T cells sorted from blood. Regarding subset: CD45RA+ positively selected. Receptors were obtained from a man aged 18-30 years in good health.

There are a few counts of this clone. This sample includes further DNA sequences coding for the same CDR3. The chain has TRBV5-1 and TRBJ1-2; 7 nucleotides match TRBD1. This CDR3 contains 12 residues. In germline, CDR1 is SGHRS, CDR2 YFSETQ. J lost 2 bases, V lost 5 bases, and 0 bases had no gene match. The CDR3 sequence is CASRTGNYGYTF. CDR3 nucleotide sequence: TGCGCCAGCAGGACAGGGAACTATGGCTACACCTTC.

The rearrangement joins TRBV5-1 to TRBJ2-1; maybe TRBD2 (6 bases). The length of the CDR3 is 17 residues. CDR1 is SGHRS, CDR2 YFSETQ, per germline. The germline V and J ends were trimmed by 5 bases and 3 bases, with 21 bases remaining between them. CDR3 sequence reads: CASSPAPQTSFYNEQFF. The DNA for the CDR3 is TGCGCCAGCAGTCCCGCGCCCCAGACTAGTTTCTACAATGAGCAGTTCTTC.

This clone showed up just once. This sequence joins TRBV5-1 and TRBJ2-3; D ambiguous. Trimming removed 4 bases from V and 4 bases from J, with 13 bases in between. Looked up from germline, CDR1 is SGHRS and CDR2 is YFSETQ. The CDR3 is made up of 14 amino acids. The CDR3 DNA sequence: TGCGCCAGCAGCCAGAACGCGGCGGCAGATACGCAGTATTTT. It encodes CASSQNAAADTQYF.

The chain is built from TRBV10-1 and TRBJ2-1; 12 bases are shared with TRBD2. V was pared by 2 bases and J by 1 base, with 6 bases of the junction left unmatched. This CDR3 spans 18 amino acids. Germline V gene data show CDR1 as WNHNN and CDR2 as SYGVQD (reference sequence). This CDR3 reads CASSEGLAGPLSYNEQFF. CDR3 nucleotides: TGCGCCAGCAGTGAGGGACTAGCGGGGCCCCTTTCCTACAATGAGCAGTTCTTC.

V gene TRBV2 combines with J gene TRBJ1-4; unclear D gene. Per the germline V gene, CDR1 is SNHLY and CDR2 is FYNNEI. Trimming left V 6 bases short and J 7 bases short, with 9 bases between. The CDR3 length is 12 residues. The CDR3 bases are TGTGCCAGCAGAGGGCTGAGTGAAAAACTGTTTTTT. Translated: CASRGLSEKLFF.

The chain couples TRBV9 to TRBJ2-1; 11 nucleotides align to TRBD2. Germline V CDR1 and CDR2: SGDLS, YYNGEE. V shed 0 bases and J 9 bases; nucleotides not matched to a gene: 5. This CDR3 is 15 amino acids long. The CDR3 reads CASSVATGTSGEQFF. CDR3 bases: TGTGCCAGCAGCGTAGCTACAGGGACTAGCGGTGAGCAGTTCTTC.

The chain uses TRBV2 and TRBJ1-2; TRBD1 aligns across 8 bases. In germline, CDR1 is SNHLY, CDR2 FYNNEI. The CDR3 covers 13 residues. V shed 11 bases and J 8 bases; nucleotides not matched to a gene: 13. This CDR3 reads CAGEVGQGRGYTF. CDR3 bases: TGTGCCGGTGAGGTAGGACAGGGACGAGGCTACACCTTC.

Details on this clone: Other DNA sequences in this sample translate to the same CDR3. The chain combines TRBV6-6 with TRBJ2-3; 7 nucleotides align to TRBD2. Germline V gene lookup returns CDR1 MNHNY and CDR2 SVGAGI (reference sequence). V lost 5 bases to trimming and J lost 1 base; unmatched junction nucleotides: 0. The CDR3 extends over 13 amino acids. CDR3 in DNA: TGTGCCAGCAGTCTAGCGGGCACAGATACGCAGTATTTT. It encodes CASSLAGTDTQYF.

The CDR3 is CASSQGWESPLHF. The CDR3 DNA reads as TGTGCCAGCAGCCAAGGGTGGGAATCACCCCTCCACTTT. The rearrangement links TRBV14 to TRBJ1-6; D gene unclear. Trimming pared 1 base from V and 10 bases from J, leaving 8 bases between. Germline V CDR1 and CDR2: SGHDN, FVKESK. This CDR3 has 13 residues.

The CDR3 DNA reads TGCGCCAGCAGCTTGGAGGGACAGGGGTTCGATGAGCAGTTCTTC. Translated, it gives CASSLEGQGFDEQFF. The V gene is TRBV5-1, the J gene TRBJ2-1, with TRBD1 matching 10 bases. CDR3 size: 15 residues. Trimming removed 0 bases from V and 8 bases from J; junction bases left unmatched: 5. The germline V gene encodes CDR1 SGHRS and CDR2 YFSETQ.

The chain combines TRBV7-9 with TRBJ2-1; a possible D gene is TRBD2 (5 bases). The CDR3 is 13 amino acids. The V gene's germline CDR1 is SEHNR and CDR2 FQNEAQ (reference sequence). The V end lost 5 bases, the J end lost 6 bases, and 11 bases lay between the germline ends. CDR3 nucleotides: TGTGCCAGCAGCCCCGGACTTTTCAATGAGCAGTTCTTC. It codes for CASSPGLFNEQFF.

This chain uses TRBV23-1 with TRBJ1-5; no definite D call. TRBV23-1 is filed as an ORF, its function uncertain. Trimming cost V 1 base and J 9 bases, with 16 bases left between them. The CDR3 covers 15 residues. CDR3 in DNA: TGCGCCAGCAGTCAATGGACGACGGGGATAAGGCCCCAGCATTTT. Translation gives CASSQWTTGIRPQHF.

A single count supports this clone. This chain joins TRBV7-2 and TRBJ2-1, with 9 bases identical to TRBD1. The CDR3 is 14 residues long. V was pared by 4 bases and J by 6 bases, with 4 bases of the junction left unmatched. Germline CDR1 reads SGHTA; CDR2 reads FQGNSA. The CDR3 DNA is TGTGCCAGCAGCTCCAGGACAGGGGTCAATGAGCAGTTCTTC. As protein: CASSSRTGVNEQFF.

The rearrangement links TRBV19 to TRBJ1-2, with D possibly matching TRBD1 (6 bases). In germline, CDR1 is LNHDA, CDR2 SQIVND (reference sequence). This CDR3 comprises 15 residues. V shed 3 bases and J shed 2 bases, with 13 bases lying between them. CDR3 protein: CASSIVLQGNYGYTF. The DNA for the CDR3 is TGTGCCAGTAGTATTGTCCTGCAGGGGAACTATGGCTACACCTTC.

The V and J genes are TRBV14 and TRBJ2-7; 7 bases match TRBD1. Germline V lookup: CDR1 SGHDN, CDR2 FVKESK. The CDR3 runs 16 residues. With V trimmed by 6 bases and J by 4 bases, 15 bases remained unmatched. CDR3 region: CASSLFSRGYGYEQYF. CDR3 sequence (DNA): TGTGCCAGCAGTCTCTTCTCCAGGGGGTATGGGTACGAGCAGTACTTC.

The chain is built from TRBV30 and TRBJ2-1, with 11 bases matching TRBD2. The CDR3 is 18 amino acids. V was pared by 2 bases and J by 0 bases, with 9 bases of the junction left unmatched. Per germline, CDR1 GTSNPN and CDR2 SVGIG (reference sequence). CDR3 coding DNA: TGTGCCTGGAGTATCACCCGGACTAGCGGGTACTCCTACAATGAGCAGTTCTTC. It is translated as CAWSITRTSGYSYNEQFF. Drawing the rest from reference TRBV30 and TRBJ2-1, the complete variable domain is SQTIHQWPATLVQPVGSPLSLECTVEGTSNPNLYWYRQAAGRGLQLLFYSVGIGQISSEVPQNLSASRPQDRQFILSSKKLLLSDSGFYLCAWSITRTSGYSYNEQFFGPGTRLTVL.

To note about this clone: Other DNA variants within this sample encode the same CDR3. For the CDR3, the DNA is TGTGCCAGCGGGGGACAGGGGATCTACGAGCAGTACTTC. This translates into CASGGQGIYEQYF. The V and J genes are TRBV2 and TRBJ2-7, with 10 bases that match TRBD1. V shed 8 bases, J shed 3 bases, and the junction held 4 bases outside the gene matches. CDR3 size: 13 residues. From germline, CDR1 is SNHLY and CDR2 FYNNEI.

The genes are TRBV2 and TRBJ1-1; D is uncertain. CDR1 is SNHLY and CDR2 is FYNNEI in the germline V gene. V lost 3 bases to trimming and J lost 6 bases, with 11 bases between them. The CDR3 has 13 amino acids. CDR3 nucleotide sequence: TGTGCCAGCAGTGAGGCCGGAACCCCTGAAGCTTTCTTT. Residues: CASSEAGTPEAFF.

The chain has TRBV5-1 and TRBJ2-5; D unclear. V was trimmed by 7 bases and J by 5 bases, leaving 9 bases between them. Germline assignment: CDR1 SGHRS and CDR2 YFSETQ. The CDR3 has 11 residues. The CDR3 sequence: CASGVEETQYF. CDR3 DNA sequence: TGCGCCAGCGGGGTGGAGGAGACCCAGTACTTC.

This chain links TRBV7-9 with TRBJ1-4, with D hard to call. The CDR3 consists of 15 residues. The V gene lost 0 bases and the J gene lost 2 bases, with 7 bases spanning the gap. From germline, CDR1 is SEHNR and CDR2 FQNEAQ (reference sequence). CDR3 sequence reads: CASSLALQTNEKLFF. The CDR3 DNA is TGTGCCAGCAGCTTAGCGCTCCAGACTAATGAAAAACTGTTTTTT.

This chain connects TRBV30 to TRBJ2-3, with TRBD2 matching 8 bases. The V segment lost 4 bases and the J segment 4 bases; nucleotides outside the gene matches: 7. Germline V gene sequence: CDR1 GTSNPN, CDR2 SVGIG (reference sequence). The CDR3 contains 14 residues. This CDR3 is CAWMPGGRSDTQYF. CDR3 bases: TGTGCCTGGATGCCGGGAGGGAGGTCAGATACGCAGTATTTT.

The chain joins TRBV25-1 to TRBJ1-2, with TRBD1 matching over 7 bases. J gave up 4 bases and V 6 bases, and 11 bases lay outside the gene matches. The CDR3 extends over 15 amino acids. The germline V gene has CDR1 MGHDK and CDR2 SYGVNS. In DNA, the CDR3 is TGTGCCAGCAGGTACGGTGAGGGGGCCTCCTATGGCTACACCTTC. Protein: CASRYGEGASYGYTF.

This clone has just a few counts. The rearrangement links TRBV30 to TRBJ1-3; maybe TRBD1 (5 bases). The V gene's germline CDR1 is GTSNPN and CDR2 SVGIG (reference sequence). CDR3 size: 12 residues. Deletions cut 8 bases from V and 2 bases from J, with 10 bases between. The CDR3, as DNA: TGTGCCCTGGGGCCCCCTGGAAACACCATATATTTT. It is translated as CALGPPGNTIYF.

This chain links TRBV7-2 with TRBJ2-7; TRBD2 agrees at 9 bases. CDR1 is SGHTA and CDR2 is FQGNSA in the germline V gene. The CDR3 extends over 15 amino acids. Germline trimming cut 2 bases from V and 7 bases from J; bases unmatched to any gene: 9. CDR3 DNA sequence: TGTGCCAGCAGCTTACCGCCGGGACTAGCTATGGAGCAGTACTTC. The encoded protein is CASSLPPGLAMEQYF.

V and J are TRBV28 and TRBJ1-5, with D hard to call. V lost 7 bases, J lost 0 bases, and 7 bases lay in between. The CDR3 has 13 amino acids. The germline CDR1 and CDR2 sequences are MDHEN and SYDVKM. CDR3 amino acids: CASIPASNQPQHF. CDR3 DNA: TGTGCCAGCATCCCAGCTAGCAATCAGCCCCAGCATTTT.

The chain couples TRBV9 to TRBJ2-3, with 7 bases aligning to TRBD2. The length of the CDR3 is 16 residues. After removal of 0 bases from V and 0 bases from J, the junction contained 4 bases not matched to a gene. Germline V lookup: CDR1 SGDLS, CDR2 YYNGEE. The CDR3 spells CASSVASGPSTDTQYF. The CDR3, as DNA: TGTGCCAGCAGCGTAGCTAGCGGTCCTAGCACAGATACGCAGTATTTT. The full variable domain, rest sourced from reference TRBV9 and TRBJ2-3, is DSGVTQTPKHLITATGQRVTLRCSPRSGDLSVYWYQQSLDQGLQFLIQYYNGEERAKGNILERFSAQQFPDLHSELNLSSLELGDSALYFCASSVASGPSTDTQYFGPGTRLTVL.

This chain links TRBV5-1 with TRBJ2-1; tentatively, D is TRBD2 (7 bases). Germline V lookup: CDR1 SGHRS, CDR2 YFSETQ. This CDR3 has 17 residues. Trimming removed 0 bases at V and 7 bases at J, with 20 bases between. The CDR3 is CASSLGGGLSSGNEQFF. The CDR3 DNA follows: TGCGCCAGCAGCTTGGGCGGGGGCCTCAGTTCCGGGAATGAGCAGTTCTTC.

The J gene is TRBJ2-7, the V gene TRBV2; D might be TRBD1 (6 bases). This CDR3 comprises 14 residues. V was clipped by 8 bases and J by 2 bases, with 16 bases between them. Per the germline V gene, CDR1 is SNHLY and CDR2 is FYNNEI. CDR3 coding DNA: TGTGCCAGCGGGGTGGGCCAGGGGACCTACGAGCAGTACTTC. This sequence encodes CASGVGQGTYEQYF.

The J gene is TRBJ2-7, the V gene TRBV7-2; TRBD2 matches 14 bases. The CDR3 contains 18 residues. V gave up 2 bases and J gave up 4 bases; unmatched junction bases: 10. Germline CDR1 SGHTA, CDR2 FQGNSA. CDR3 in amino acids: CASSLWGTSGSGGYEQYF. The CDR3 nucleotides are TGTGCCAGCAGCTTATGGGGGACTAGCGGGAGTGGAGGATACGAGCAGTACTTC. Supplemented by reference TRBV7-2 and TRBJ2-7, the full variable domain reads GAGVSQSPSNKVTEKGKDVELRCDPISGHTALYWYRQSLGQGLEFLIYFQGNSAPDKSGLPSDRFSAERTGGSVSTLTIQRTQQEDSAVYLCASSLWGTSGSGGYEQYFGPGTRLTVT.